This T cell receptor beta chain was sequenced during a study of beta chain features in type 1 diabetes. Whole-study results and caveats: The VDJ junctions of type 1 diabetes patients carried fewer insertions and more deletions. Moderate but significant shortening of TCRB CDR3s was recorded in all four CD4+ subsets from Type 1 diabetes patients. Compared with healthy donors, patients appeared to share more similar naive, central memory and regulatory TCRB repertoires.

TCRB transcripts that were expressed got sequenced, as all of the isolated RNA had been reverse transcribed. There were 3 million to 4 million reads on average in the naive, central memory and regulatory T cell samples. The repertoire was sequenced with immunoSEQ multiplex PCR; TCRdb's copy has only in-frame clones and lacks some. There are more than 300,000 clones in the sample; roughly 12% occur only once, and roughly 0.017% lies in the top ten. This clone has a handful of counts. The antigen remains unidentified. J gave up 8 bases and V 5 bases, and 21 bases lay outside the gene matches. The CDR3 consists of 18 residues. Germline V lookup: CDR1 SQVTM, CDR2 ANQGSEA.

This chain connects TRBV29-1 to TRBJ2-1; 10 bases align to TRBD2. The sequence was collected from a man younger than 30 in good health. Sequences were obtained from naive CD4+ T cells from blood. The CDR3 DNA follows: TGCAGCGTTTCAGGGGTCGAATGGTCTAGCGGGAGAGGCTATGAGCAGTTCTTC. Its translation: CSVSGVEWSSGRGYEQFF.